Presented here are 9 T cell receptor beta chains from one specimen sequenced in a study of cytomegalovirus exposure and HLA in healthy donors. 13 Jbeta primers and 60 Vbeta primers were used for the PCR. Only in-frame clones appear in the TCRdb table, and some are missing; sequencing was by immunoSEQ multiplex PCR. The sample holds about 190,000 clones, around 75% seen once. The sample taken for sequencing was PBMCs. The receptors here all came from a man aged 35-49 years in good health and CMV-seropositive.

The chain links TRBV6-5 to TRBJ1-2; no clear D gene. From germline, CDR1 is MNHEY and CDR2 SVGAGI. V lost 10 bases to trimming and J lost 4 bases, with 13 bases between them. CDR3 length: 12 amino acids. CDR3 protein: CATRTVLYGYTF. The CDR3 DNA follows: TGTGCCACCCGAACAGTTCTCTATGGCTACACCTTC.

This rearrangement joins TRBV30 to TRBJ1-5; D may be TRBD1 (6 bases). Deletions cut 2 bases from V and 6 bases from J, with 17 bases between. This CDR3 is 15 amino acids long. Looked up from germline, CDR1 is GTSNPN and CDR2 is SVGIG (reference sequence). The CDR3 region has the DNA TGTGCCTGGAGTTCGGGGGGGGCAAGTAGTCAGCCCCAGCATTTT. Protein sequence: CAWSSGGASSQPQHF.

The chain uses TRBV11-2 and TRBJ2-6, with D uncertain. The V gene's germline CDR1 is SGHAT and CDR2 FQNNGV. Trimming removed 7 bases from V and 0 bases from J, with 4 bases in between. The CDR3 sequence is 13 residues long. The CDR3: CASTVSGANVLTF. CDR3 nucleotide sequence: TGTGCCAGCACCGTCTCTGGGGCCAACGTCCTGACTTTC.

This chain uses TRBV15 with TRBJ2-1; a possible D gene is TRBD1 (6 bases). This CDR3 spans 16 amino acids. The V gene lost 3 bases and the J gene lost 6 bases, with 18 bases spanning the gap. Germline values: CDR1 LNHNV, CDR2 YYDKDF (reference sequence). The chain's CDR3 is CATSSFGQTGPNEQFF. In nucleotides, the CDR3 is TGTGCCACCAGCAGCTTTGGACAGACGGGGCCCAATGAGCAGTTCTTC.

The J gene is TRBJ2-5, the V gene TRBV9; 7 bases align to TRBD1. Germline V gene lookup returns CDR1 SGDLS and CDR2 YYNGEE. Losses at the gene ends were 3 bases for V and 5 bases for J; bases not matched to a gene: 7. The CDR3 has 14 residues. Here the CDR3 reads CASSATGSYETQYF. The DNA of the CDR3 is TGTGCCAGCAGCGCGACAGGGTCTTATGAGACCCAGTACTTC.

The chain joins TRBV4-3 to TRBJ2-1; TRBD2 agrees at 11 bases. Germline CDR1 is LGHNA and CDR2 is YSLEER. This CDR3 comprises 16 residues. V lost 2 bases to trimming and J lost 2 bases; unmatched junction nucleotides: 2. CDR3 bases: TGCGCCAGCAGCCAAAATAGCGGGGGGGCCTACAATGAGCAGTTCTTC. It yields the protein CASSQNSGGAYNEQFF.

The chain has TRBV6-5 and TRBJ2-7; D perhaps matches TRBD1 (6 bases). Germline CDR1 is MNHEY and CDR2 is SVGAGI. The CDR3 totals 15 residues. Trimming removed 0 bases at V and 3 bases at J, with 12 bases between. The CDR3 nucleotides read TGTGCCAGCAGTTACTCGAACAGGGCCAGCTACGAGCAGTACTTC. Amino acids: CASSYSNRASYEQYF.

The chain uses TRBV18 and TRBJ2-1; 7 positions agree with TRBD1. The V gene end was trimmed by 3 bases and the J gene end by 4 bases; junction bases not matched to a gene: 3. The CDR3 is 14 amino acids. Germline CDR1 and CDR2: KGHSH and LQKENI. The DNA of the CDR3 is TGTGCCAGCTCACCGCCGGGACAGTACAATGAGCAGTTCTTC. It codes for CASSPPGQYNEQFF. The full variable domain, rest sourced from reference TRBV18 and TRBJ2-1, is NAGVMQNPRHLVRRRGQEARLRCSPMKGHSHVYWYRQLPEEGLKFMVYLQKENIIDESGMPKERFSAEFPKEGPSILRIQQVVRGDSAAYFCASSPPGQYNEQFFGPGTRLTVL.

This rearrangement joins TRBV5-8 to TRBJ1-2, with D maybe TRBD1 (6 bases). Germline CDR1 reads SGHTS; CDR2 reads YDEGEE. V was shortened by 1 base and J by 0 bases, with 10 bases between the two germline ends. The CDR3 spans 15 residues. The CDR3 reads CASSLRGQPNYGYTF. CDR3 nucleotide sequence: TGTGCCAGCAGCTTGCGCGGACAGCCTAACTATGGCTACACCTTC.